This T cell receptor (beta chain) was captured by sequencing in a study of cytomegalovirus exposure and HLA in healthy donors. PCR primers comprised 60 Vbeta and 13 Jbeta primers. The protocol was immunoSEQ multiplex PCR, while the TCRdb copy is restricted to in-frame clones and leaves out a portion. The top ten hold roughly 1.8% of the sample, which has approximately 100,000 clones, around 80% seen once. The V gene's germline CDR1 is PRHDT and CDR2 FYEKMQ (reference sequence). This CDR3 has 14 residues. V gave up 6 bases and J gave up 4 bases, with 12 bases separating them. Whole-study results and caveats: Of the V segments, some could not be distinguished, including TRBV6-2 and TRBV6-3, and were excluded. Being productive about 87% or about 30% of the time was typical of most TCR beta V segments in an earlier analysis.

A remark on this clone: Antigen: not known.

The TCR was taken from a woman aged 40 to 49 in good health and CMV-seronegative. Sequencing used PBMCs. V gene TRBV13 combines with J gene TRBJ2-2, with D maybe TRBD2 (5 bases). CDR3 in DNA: TGTGCCAGCAGATCTAGAGGGTTCACCGGGGAGCTGTTTTTT. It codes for CASRSRGFTGELFF. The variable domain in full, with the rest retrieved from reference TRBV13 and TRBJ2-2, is AAGVIQSPRHLIKEKRETATLKCYPIPRHDTVYWYQQGPGQDPQFLISFYEKMQSDKGSIPDRFSAQQFSDYHSELNMSSLELGDSALYFCASRSRGFTGELFFGEGSRLTVL.